This paragraph covers one T cell receptor beta chain sequence. Enrollees, about 18 to 90 years old, lived in 25 or so US areas. This sample was taken from a study of blood T cell repertoires in COVID-19. Study as a whole: COVID-19 samples, acute and convalescent, were from the United States, Italy and Spain.

CDR1 MGHRA and CDR2 YSYEKL come from the germline V gene. J was trimmed by 3 bases and V by 3 bases; bases with no gene match: 0. The CDR3 extends over 13 amino acids. Per the study methods: It was from reference gene primer amplification that nucleated cell counts were estimated. Here immunoSEQ multiplex PCR was the method, and the copy in TCRdb shows in-frame clones only, minus some. That table is the source of V, J and clone size, and D and trimming were worked out from the DNA. The top ten hold 1.5% to 2% of the sample, which has about 250,000 clones, approximately 84% seen once. The source of this sequence is a man in his forties or fifties who had recovered from COVID-19. V is TRBV4-1 and J is TRBJ2-5, with 8 bases identical to TRBD1. Sequences were obtained from PBMCs or T cells enriched from blood (not recorded which). Written as DNA, the CDR3 is TGCGCCAGCAGCCAGGACAGGGAAGAGACCCAGTACTTC. This gives the protein CASSQDREETQYF.